This TCR beta chain was captured in a study of CD8 T cells in Susac syndrome. Roughly 0.45 to 1 ug RNA was reverse transcribed with random hexamers. TCRdb reprocessed the immunoSEQ multiplex PCR reads via MiXCR and lists one record per CDR3 protein. The sample has approximately 110,000 distinct CDR3 sequences, roughly 95% seen once. The germline V and J ends were trimmed by 0 bases and 4 bases, with 12 bases remaining between them. The germline V gene has CDR1 SEHNR and CDR2 FQNEAQ (reference sequence). The CDR3 length is 15 residues. Age- and sex-matched healthy donors served as the control group. The CD8+ and CD4+ T cells were isolated magnetically using a negative isolation approach, whereas the TEMRA cells were enriched by FACS.

This chain uses TRBV7-9 with TRBJ2-5, with unresolved D. The sequence was obtained from a human donor in good health. The sample was CD4+ T cells from PBMCs. CDR3 in amino acids: CASSLALTARETQYF. The CDR3 region has the DNA TGTGCCAGCAGCTTAGCCCTAACCGCTAGAGAGACCCAGTACTTC.